This passage covers 21 T cell receptor beta chains from one sample sequenced in a study of T cells in women clearing cervical HPV infection. Only in-frame clones appear in the TCRdb table, and some are missing; sequencing was by immunoSEQ multiplex PCR. The sample includes more than 20,000 clones. Sequenced material: blood buffy coat. Receptor source: a woman between 18 and 70 years old with a cervical HPV16 infection that either progressed to CIN3+ or cleared (not recorded which).

Turning to this clone: The observed sequence ends 3 residues before the CDR3 terminus, with the missing tail filled in from the germline J gene. The V and J genes are TRBV20-1 and TRBJ1-6, with 7 bases aligning to TRBD1. J was trimmed by 10 bases and V by 7 bases; bases with no gene match: 13. This CDR3 spans 14 amino acids. The V gene's germline CDR1 is DFQATT and CDR2 SNEGSKA (reference sequence). CDR3 amino acids: CSVLTDRPASPLHF. The sequenced CDR3 bases are TGCAGTGTCCTGACGGACAGGCCGGCATCACCC.

Regarding this clone: The read is 3 residues too short to cover the CDR3 end, so that end is filled in from the germline J gene. The rearrangement joins TRBV7-2 to TRBJ1-1; a possible D gene is TRBD1 (6 bases). The CDR3 has 15 amino acids. Between the trimmed V and J ends, which lost 5 bases and 4 bases, there was a span of 17 bases. The germline V gene has CDR1 SGHTA and CDR2 FQGNSA. This CDR3 reads CASSPVAQGGTEAFF. Incomplete CDR3 DNA: TGTGCCAGCAGCCCCGTTGCACAGGGCGGCACTGAA.

Note on this clone: With the read ending 3 residues before the CDR3 end, the germline J gene is used to fill in that end. This chain links TRBV20-1 with TRBJ2-5; D may be TRBD1 (5 bases). Germline CDR1 is DFQATT and CDR2 is SNEGSKA (reference sequence). The CDR3 runs 13 residues. V was clipped by 3 bases and J by 5 bases, with 13 bases between them. This CDR3 is CSASGRVSETQYF. The covered CDR3 bases are TGCAGTGCTAGCGGCAGGGTCAGCGAGACC.

As regards this clone: Coverage ceases 3 residues before the CDR3 finishes, and the germline J gene fills in the end. The chain employs TRBV11-2 and TRBJ2-1; 9 bases map to TRBD1. The CDR3 is 15 amino acids. V lost 0 bases to trimming and J lost 7 bases; unmatched junction nucleotides: 4. CDR1 and CDR2 from the germline V gene are SGHAT and FQNNGV. This CDR3 reads CASSLETGGWNEQFF. Partial CDR3 DNA: TGTGCCAGCAGCTTAGAGACAGGGGGATGGAATGAG. Based on the CDR3 plus reference TRBV11-2 and TRBJ2-1, the full variable domain is EAGVAQSPRYKIIEKRQSVAFWCNPISGHATLYWYQQILGQGPKLLIQFQNNGVVDDSQLPKDRFSAERLKGVDSTLKIQPAKLEDSAVYLCASSLETGGWNEQFFGPGTRLTVL.

Comment on this clone: The sequenced fragment ends 3 residues before the CDR3 boundary, so the rest is inferred from the germline J gene. The rearrangement joins TRBV19 to TRBJ2-6, with D possibly matching TRBD1 (6 bases). The CDR3 extends over 16 amino acids. Trimming took 7 bases from V and 2 from J, leaving 15 bases between them. Per germline, CDR1 LNHDA and CDR2 SQIVND (reference sequence). The DNA read from the CDR3 is TGTGCCAGTAAACATCCAGGGGCTACTGGGGCCAACGTC. It codes for CASKHPGATGANV. The entire CDR3 sequence reads CASKHPGATGANVLTF.

The CDR3 is CAWSDLTKGAQETQYF. CDR3 DNA (partial): TGTGCCTGGAGTGACCTGACTAAGGGGGCTCAAGAGACC. The rearrangement joins TRBV30 to TRBJ2-5, with TRBD1 identical over 7 bases. Read sequence stops 3 residues before the CDR3 end, and the germline J gene provides the missing end. Trimming at V came to 1 base and at J to 2 bases, leaving 10 bases not matched to a gene. This CDR3 has 16 residues. In germline, CDR1 is GTSNPN, CDR2 SVGIG (reference sequence).

Details on this clone: The sequenced fragment ends 3 residues before the CDR3 boundary, so the rest is inferred from the germline J gene. The J gene is TRBJ1-1, the V gene TRBV7-8; D unclear. Per the germline V gene, CDR1 is SGHVS and CDR2 is FQNEAQ. There are 12 residues in the CDR3. The CDR3 sequence is CASSGSGGVAFF. CDR3 DNA, as far as it was read: TGTGCCAGCAGCGGCTCGGGCGGGGTA.

A note on this clone: From the germline J gene comes the end of the CDR3, since the read stops 3 residues before it. The chain employs TRBV7-3 and TRBJ1-2; TRBD1 might be the D (6 bases). The germline CDR1 and CDR2 sequences are SGHTA and FQGTGA. CDR3 size: 13 residues. CDR3 DNA, as far as it was read: TGTGCCAGCAGCTTATCCGGGACAAACGGC. It yields the protein CASSLSGTNG. The CDR3 in full is CASSLSGTNGYTF.

Of note for this clone: Read coverage stops 3 residues before the CDR3 terminus; the germline J gene supplies the remainder. The gene calls are TRBV25-1 and TRBJ2-5; 8 bases map to TRBD1. Unmatched junction bases numbered 5, after V lost 4 bases and J lost 1 base. The germline V gene encodes CDR1 MGHDK and CDR2 SYGVNS. There are 15 residues in the CDR3. CDR3 amino acids: CASSAVDRGQETQYF. CDR3 bases read: TGTGCCAGCAGTGCCGTAGACAGGGGCCAAGAGACC.

With regard to this clone: Read coverage stops 3 residues before the CDR3 terminus; the germline J gene supplies the remainder. The chain combines TRBV4-1 with TRBJ2-2; D possibly corresponds to TRBD2 (6 bases). The germline CDR1 and CDR2 sequences are MGHRA and YSYEKL. The CDR3 runs 16 residues. With 2 bases removed from V and 1 base from J, the gap between germline ends came to 11 bases. CDR3 DNA, as far as it was read: TGCGCCAGCAGCCAATCCCCGGGACTGAACACCGGGGAG. Translating gives CASSQSPGLNTGE. The CDR3 in its entirety is CASSQSPGLNTGELFF.

About this clone: The CDR3 end is not reached by the read, which stops 3 residues before it; the germline J gene fills it in. J is TRBJ2-3 and V is TRBV4-2, with D possibly TRBD2 on 6 matching bases. V was cut by 1 base and J by 6 bases, with 14 bases left in between. Germline assignment: CDR1 LGHNA and CDR2 YNFKEQ. The CDR3 sequence is 15 residues long. This CDR3 reads CASSQGASELDTQYF. The DNA read from the CDR3 is TGTGCCAGCAGCCAAGGGGCTAGCGAGCTGGATACG.

As concerns this clone: The read falls 3 residues short of the CDR3 end, and the missing part is taken from the germline J gene. The same CDR3 is also encoded by other DNA sequences in this sample. The rearrangement uses TRBV5-4 and TRBJ2-7; the match to TRBD1 covers 9 bases. The CDR3 contains 15 residues. The germline V gene encodes CDR1 SGHNT and CDR2 YYREEE (reference sequence). V gave up 3 bases and J gave up 0 bases; unmatched junction bases: 4. This chain's CDR3 is CASSWGTGSSYEQYF. CDR3 bases read: TGTGCCAGCAGCTGGGGGACAGGGTCCTCCTACGAG.

In regard to this clone: The sequenced fragment ends 3 residues before the CDR3 boundary, so the rest is inferred from the germline J gene. The chain is built from TRBV7-2 and TRBJ2-5; D is uncertain. CDR1 is SGHTA and CDR2 is FQGNSA in the germline V gene. V dropped 7 bases and J dropped 4 bases, with 13 bases sitting between them. The length of the CDR3 is 13 residues. The sequenced part of the CDR3 DNA is TGTGCCAGCACCCCCTACCGCCGAGAGACC. Translated, it gives CASTPYRRET. From start to end, the CDR3 is CASTPYRRETQYF.

Concerning this clone: The CDR3 end lies 3 residues beyond the end of the read and is filled in from the germline J gene. The chain links TRBV5-1 to TRBJ2-3; the D is unclear. Trimming took 0 bases from V and 3 from J, leaving 8 bases between them. Germline V gene data show CDR1 as SGHRS and CDR2 as YFSETQ. The CDR3 runs 14 residues. CDR3 protein: CASSLGQETDTQYF. The CDR3 DNA, read in part, is TGCGCCAGCAGCTTGGGGCAGGAGACAGATACG.

On this clone itself: Read coverage stops 3 residues before the CDR3 terminus; the germline J gene supplies the remainder. At the DNA level, this CDR3 is encoded by other sequences in the same sample as well. The chain employs TRBV5-1 and TRBJ1-2; 8 bases are a match to TRBD1. CDR3 size: 16 residues. In germline, CDR1 is SGHRS, CDR2 YFSETQ. CDR3 residues: CASSLAVADRAGGYTF. The DNA read from the CDR3 is TGCGCCAGCAGCTTGGCCGTAGCGGACAGGGCGGGGGGC.

Comment on this clone: The read gets to within 3 residues of the CDR3 end, and the germline J gene fills in the rest. The gene calls are TRBV19 and TRBJ2-1; 10 positions agree with TRBD1. There are 16 residues in the CDR3. The germline CDR1 and CDR2 sequences are LNHDA and SQIVND (reference sequence). The trim removed 5 bases at V and 6 bases at J, leaving 10 bases unmatched. The sequenced part of the CDR3 DNA is TGTGCCAGTAGTGACAGGGGGCGAGCTCGGGTCAATGAG. It codes for CASSDRGRARVNE. The full CDR3 reads CASSDRGRARVNEQFF. Based on the CDR3 plus reference TRBV19 and TRBJ2-1, the full variable domain is DGGITQSPKYLFRKEGQNVTLSCEQNLNHDAMYWYRQDPGQGLRLIYYSQIVNDFQKGDIAEGYSVSREKKESFPLTVTSAQKNPTAFYLCASSDRGRARVNEQFFGPGTRLTVL.

Details on this clone: The read ends 3 residues early relative to the CDR3; the germline J gene fills the gap. The rearrangement uses TRBV19 and TRBJ2-4; the match to TRBD2 covers 8 bases. Per germline, CDR1 LNHDA and CDR2 SQIVND (reference sequence). After removal of 5 bases from V and 0 bases from J, the junction contained 15 bases not matched to a gene. The CDR3 loop spans 19 amino acids. This CDR3 is CASSPGLAKTKLAKNIQYF. The sequenced part of the CDR3 DNA is TGTGCCAGTAGTCCAGGACTAGCCAAAACAAAACTAGCCAAAAACATT.

On this clone: The CDR3 end lies 3 residues beyond the end of the read and is filled in from the germline J gene. The chain employs TRBV19 and TRBJ2-2; weak D call: TRBD1 (6 bases). Germline V gene sequence: CDR1 LNHDA, CDR2 SQIVND (reference sequence). V lost 5 bases, J lost 0 bases, and 16 bases lay in between. The CDR3 is made up of 17 amino acids. The CDR3 sequence: CASSDLTGTSNTGELFF. The sequenced CDR3 bases are TGTGCCAGTAGTGATCTAACAGGGACGTCGAACACCGGGGAG.

Remarks on this clone: The CDR3 extends 3 residues past the end of the read, so its final part is completed from the germline J gene. The chain carries TRBV9 and TRBJ2-7, with a tentative D call TRBD1 (6 bases). Per germline, CDR1 SGDLS and CDR2 YYNGEE. The CDR3 runs 12 residues. The ends were cut back, 3 bases at V and 3 bases at J, with 7 bases in the middle. The CDR3 here is CASSAQGYEQYF. CDR3 DNA, as far as it was read: TGTGCCAGCAGCGCACAGGGCTACGAG.

With respect to this clone: The read is 3 residues too short to cover the CDR3 end, so that end is filled in from the germline J gene. The rearrangement uses TRBV20-1 and TRBJ2-7; possible D gene TRBD1, 6 bases. The CDR3 extends over 13 amino acids. Germline CDR1 is DFQATT and CDR2 is SNEGSKA (reference sequence). V dropped 5 bases and J dropped 6 bases, with 17 bases sitting between them. The CDR3 protein is CSAWGTPTFEQYF. Incomplete CDR3 DNA: TGCAGTGCTTGGGGGACACCCACTTTCGAG.

As for this clone: Read sequence stops 3 residues before the CDR3 end, and the germline J gene provides the missing end. The chain carries TRBV5-1 and TRBJ1-5, with a weak D call TRBD1 (6 bases). Looked up from germline, CDR1 is SGHRS and CDR2 is YFSETQ. V was pared by 0 bases and J by 6 bases, with 10 bases between. The CDR3 totals 14 residues. CDR3 DNA, as far as it was read: TGCGCCAGCAGCTTGGTCGGGGGGCTTCAGCCC. This encodes CASSLVGGLQP. The whole CDR3 reads CASSLVGGLQPQHF.